This T cell receptor (beta chain) was obtained from a study of metastatic and nonmetastatic thyroid tumors. About the research overall: Blood and tumor or nodule tissue repertoires from malignant and benign thyroid patients were compared.

Germline assignment: CDR1 MNHEY and CDR2 SMNVEV (reference sequence). The CDR3 extends over 15 amino acids. This clone was detected ten times or more. Antigen specificity is unknown. A much larger clone sits a single nucleotide away, making a read error possible. All patients were treatment-naive before thyroid surgery. As originally analysed: It was from CDR3 differences across clinicopathological groups that a distant-metastasis classifier for papillary thyroid cancer was built. TCRdb used MiXCR to call clones anew from the PCR reads. These V and J calls rely on TCRdb rather than the paper's analysis. The data show approximately 90,000 clones, roughly 13% seen once. Overall study results and limits: Malignant thyroid tumors reportedly exceeded benign nodules significantly in TCR beta diversity, with the difference appearing in blood and tumor.

The genes are TRBV27 and TRBJ2-3; no reliable D call. The J call may be wrong; the DNA end is better matched by TRBJ1-5. The receptor's source is a female donor with papillary thyroid cancer or a benign thyroid nodule (not recorded which). Some clones in this sample may be carry-over from other donors' samples. The sequenced sample was blood. The CDR3 region is CASSLNPSGSDTQHF. CDR3 nucleotide sequence: TGTGCCAGCAGTTTAAATCCTAGCGGGTCAGATACGCAGCATTTT.